Each of the 15 T cell receptor beta chains below was sequenced from the same sample in a study of blood T cell repertoires in COVID-19 (dated by TCRdb to the early 2020s). The library was made by the immunoSEQ multiplex PCR assay. TCRdb holds this immuneACCESS table with in-frame rearrangements only. Some clones are missing; in checked studies, unresolved V genes explain under half, and the rest has no known cause. For this sample the table gives 120,000 to 150,000 clones, of which roughly 87% were detected only once. About 4% of the sample is held by the ten biggest clonotypes. Sequences were obtained from PBMCs or T cells enriched from blood (not recorded which). These receptors were collected from a middle-aged woman who had been exposed to COVID-19.

The V and J genes are TRBV6-5 and TRBJ1-2; D not resolved. V gave up 7 bases and J gave up 0 bases, with 9 bases separating them. The germline V gene has CDR1 MNHEY and CDR2 SVGAGI. The CDR3 is 13 amino acids. CDR3 nucleotides: TGTGCCAGCAACTCCGACACTAACTATGGCTACACCTTC. Amino acid sequence: CASNSDTNYGYTF.

The chain couples TRBV21-1 to TRBJ2-2; the table's D call, TRBD1, has no DNA check behind it. TRBV21-1 constitutes a pseudogene. This CDR3 spans 18 amino acids. This CDR3 is CASSSRDRGRSIHGELFF. The CDR3 DNA sequence: TGTGCCAGCAGCTCCAGGGACAGGGGGCGAAGTATTCACGGGGAGCTGTTTTTT.

The rearrangement uses TRBV12-5 and TRBJ1-2; 8 bases agree with TRBD1. Germline trimming cut 3 bases from V and 5 bases from J; bases unmatched to any gene: 5. Germline V gene sequence: CDR1 LGHNT, CDR2 FRNRAP. This CDR3 spans 14 amino acids. The CDR3 DNA sequence: TGTGCTAGTGGTTTCGGACAGGGTTCATATGGCTACACCTTC. It is translated as CASGFGQGSYGYTF.

This sequence joins TRBV7-8 and TRBJ1-1; D might be TRBD1 (5 bases). Germline V gives CDR1 SGHVS, CDR2 FQNEAQ. The CDR3 consists of 19 residues. The ends were cut back, 0 bases at V and 4 bases at J, with 24 bases in the middle. CDR3 sequence (DNA): TGTGCCAGCAGCTTAGCGGGGAGACCGGGACGCCCGGGGGGCACTGAAGCTTTCTTT. Its translation is CASSLAGRPGRPGGTEAFF.

The CDR3 loop reads CASSTPGQGSSYEQYF. The CDR3 DNA is TGTGCCAGCAGTACACCGGGACAGGGGTCCTCCTACGAGCAGTACTTC. The chain uses TRBV27 and TRBJ2-7; 10 nucleotides line up with TRBD1. Germline CDR1 and CDR2: MNHEY and SMNVEV (reference sequence). Trimming at V came to 5 bases and at J to 0 bases, leaving 7 bases not matched to a gene. The CDR3 runs 16 residues.

The chain carries TRBV7-2 and TRBJ2-5, with D possibly matching TRBD2 (6 bases). The CDR3 has 12 residues. Trimming cost V 6 bases and J 5 bases, with 10 bases left between them. Germline V gene sequence: CDR1 SGHTA, CDR2 FQGNSA. The CDR3 loop is CASRPAGETQYF. DNA of the CDR3: TGTGCCAGCAGGCCCGCGGGGGAGACCCAGTACTTC.

CDR3 amino acids: CASSQGTGGTYEQYF. CDR3 DNA: TGCGCCAGCAGCCAAGGGACAGGGGGAACCTACGAGCAGTACTTC. This sequence joins TRBV4-1 and TRBJ2-7; 10 bases agree with TRBD1. The V segment lost 1 base and the J segment 2 bases; nucleotides outside the gene matches: 2. Germline CDR1 reads MGHRA; CDR2 reads YSYEKL. CDR3 length: 15 amino acids.

The chain links TRBV29-1 to TRBJ2-3; D unresolved. The CDR3 is made up of 13 amino acids. V lost 1 base and J 2 bases, leaving 7 bases between the germline ends. The germline V gene encodes CDR1 SQVTM and CDR2 ANQGSEA. The CDR3 sequence is CSVEGRHTDTQYF. DNA of the CDR3: TGCAGCGTTGAAGGCAGACACACAGATACGCAGTATTTT.

This clone was seen a few times. The V and J genes are TRBV29-1 and TRBJ1-1, with D tentatively TRBD1 (6 bases). Trimming left V 6 bases short and J 0 bases short, with 8 bases between. CDR3 length equals 12 residues. Germline V gene data show CDR1 as SQVTM and CDR2 as ANQGSEA. The CDR3: CSVTGMNTEAFF. CDR3 nucleotide sequence: TGCAGCGTGACAGGCATGAACACTGAAGCTTTCTTT.

The chain joins TRBV6-4 to TRBJ1-6; D may be TRBD1 (6 bases). Trimming removed 8 bases from V and 7 bases from J, with 18 bases in between. The CDR3 extends over 15 amino acids. CDR1 MRHNA and CDR2 SNTAGT come from the germline V gene. DNA of the CDR3: TGTGCCAGCTCCGAAGGGGGGGTTAGAAATTCACCCCTCCACTTT. It encodes CASSEGGVRNSPLHF.

The rearrangement links TRBV6-1 to TRBJ2-7, with a possible D match to TRBD1 (5 bases). The germline CDR1 and CDR2 sequences are MNHNS and SASEGT. V was clipped by 3 bases and J by 4 bases, with 7 bases between them. The CDR3 has 12 residues. As DNA, the CDR3 is TGTGCCAGCAGTGAGGGGCGGTACGAGCAGTACTTC. It yields the protein CASSEGRYEQYF.

CDR3 nucleotides: TGTGCCAGTAGTATTTCGGCGGCCTCAAATGAGCAGTTCTTC. Protein: CASSISAASNEQFF. The chain uses TRBV19 and TRBJ2-1, with no clear D. Trimming removed 3 bases from V and 7 bases from J, with 13 bases in between. This CDR3 contains 14 residues. Germline values: CDR1 LNHDA, CDR2 SQIVND (reference sequence).

A word on this clone: In the same sample, other DNA sequences code for this CDR3. The V call is TRBV12-3 or TRBV12-4, the J call TRBJ1-5; TRBD1 is a possible D gene (6 bases). The V gene lost 7 bases and the J gene lost 6 bases, with 13 bases spanning the gap. The CDR3 sequence is 13 residues long. In DNA form, the CDR3 reads TGTGCCAGCACCAACAGGGAAGGTCAGCCCCAGCATTTT. Protein: CASTNREGQPQHF.

The V and J genes are TRBV4-1 and TRBJ2-7; 8 bases align to TRBD1. Trimming took 0 bases from V and 3 from J; bases not matched to a gene: 10. This CDR3 spans 17 amino acids. The germline V gene encodes CDR1 MGHRA and CDR2 YSYEKL. The CDR3 region has the DNA TGCGCCAGCAGCCAAGATCCGGGACAGGACTTATACTACGAGCAGTACTTC. Translating it yields CASSQDPGQDLYYEQYF.

This clone was observed a few times. The gene calls are TRBV9 and TRBJ2-7; the match to TRBD2 covers 8 bases. The CDR3 consists of 16 residues. Germline V gives CDR1 SGDLS, CDR2 YYNGEE. J was trimmed by 3 bases and V by 3 bases; bases with no gene match: 11. The CDR3 nucleotides read TGTGCCAGCAGCGCCCAGGCCTCGGGGGGGCTCTACGAGCAGTACTTC. Its protein product is CASSAQASGGLYEQYF. Filled out from reference TRBV9 and TRBJ2-7, the complete variable domain reads DSGVTQTPKHLITATGQRVTLRCSPRSGDLSVYWYQQSLDQGLQFLIQYYNGEERAKGNILERFSAQQFPDLHSELNLSSLELGDSALYFCASSAQASGGLYEQYFGPGTRLTVT.